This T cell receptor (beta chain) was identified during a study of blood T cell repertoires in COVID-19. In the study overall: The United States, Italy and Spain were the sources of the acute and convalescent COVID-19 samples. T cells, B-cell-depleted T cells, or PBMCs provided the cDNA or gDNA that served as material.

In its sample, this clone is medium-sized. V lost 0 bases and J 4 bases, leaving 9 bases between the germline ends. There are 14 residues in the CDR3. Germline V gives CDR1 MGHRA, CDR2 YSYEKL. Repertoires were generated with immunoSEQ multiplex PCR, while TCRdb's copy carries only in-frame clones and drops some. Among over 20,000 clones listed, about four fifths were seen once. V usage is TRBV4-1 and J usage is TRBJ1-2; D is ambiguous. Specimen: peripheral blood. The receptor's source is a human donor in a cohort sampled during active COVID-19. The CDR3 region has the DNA TGCGCCAGCAGCCAAGAAACCGGGAGCTATGGCTACACCTTC. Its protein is CASSQETGSYGYTF.